This paragraph covers one T cell receptor (beta chain) sequence. Its antigen remains unknown. The study ran its PCR with 60 Vbeta and 13 Jbeta primers. Clones were sequenced by immunoSEQ multiplex PCR, and TCRdb holds only the in-frame ones, with some missing. The sample yields approximately 120,000 clones, of which the top ten take up roughly 2%. This record comes from a study of cytomegalovirus exposure and HLA in healthy donors. The CDR3 has 17 amino acids. Germline V lookup: CDR1 SGHNT, CDR2 YYREEE (reference sequence). J lost 0 bases, V lost 5 bases, and 4 bases had no gene match. Points from the study as a whole: Per published reports, the classifier diagnosed cytomegalovirus status with high specificity and sensitivity.

The sequence was obtained from a woman aged 60-75 years in good health and CMV-seronegative. The J gene is TRBJ2-2, the V gene TRBV5-4, with 13 bases fitting TRBD2. Sequenced sample: PBMCs. CDR3 DNA sequence: TGTGCCAGCAGACCAGGACTAGCGGGGGCGAACACCGGGGAGCTGTTTTTT. Its translation is CASRPGLAGANTGELFF.